The present T cell receptor (beta chain) was sequenced within a study of blood T cell repertoires in COVID-19. Background on the study: PBMCs, B-cell-depleted T cells, or T cells were the source of the cDNA or gDNA that made up the material.

Residents of about two dozen US areas, aged roughly 18 to 95 years, made up the participants. Categorization into cohorts depended on clinical history that participants reported. V was cut by 8 bases and J by 5 bases, with 16 bases left in between. Germline V gene lookup returns CDR1 SNHLY and CDR2 FYNNEI. CDR3 size: 13 residues. As handled by the study authors: Reference gene primer amplification in the assay estimated nucleated cell counts. Measured with immunoSEQ multiplex PCR; TCRdb has only the in-frame clones, and not every one. V and J calls and clone size are those listed in that table; D and trimming were worked out from the DNA. The sample lists around 400,000 clones, roughly 90% occurring once.

The chain joins TRBV2 to TRBJ2-7; a possible D gene is TRBD2 (6 bases). This clonotype was sampled from a woman between 18 and 30 years old who had been exposed to COVID-19. Source material: PBMCs or T cells enriched from blood (not recorded which). The CDR3 reads CASVGLANHEQYF. Written as DNA, the CDR3 is TGTGCCAGCGTAGGTCTAGCGAACCACGAGCAGTACTTC.